A single sample gave rise to the 14 T cell receptor beta chains below, sequenced in a study of early T cells in non-severe SARS-CoV-2 infection (dated by TCRdb to about 2021). Library prep was done by 5' RACE. Sequencer: NextSeq 500. TCRdb applied fastp at Q25 and MiXCR to the public reads, then kept only in-frame beta chains. Each CDR3 protein appears once, grouped with its most common genes and DNA. The sample table contains more than 65,000 distinct CDR3 sequences; only one count was recorded for less than 15% of them. The top ten clonotypes cover about 5.2% of the sample. The sequenced material came from whole blood. All receptors come from an adult who was a healthcare worker with PCR-confirmed SARS-CoV-2 infection or an uninfected control (not recorded which).

This clonotype occurred many times. The gene calls are TRBV18 and TRBJ2-3; maybe TRBD2 (6 bases). The germline CDR1 and CDR2 sequences are KGHSH and LQKENI. The length of the CDR3 is 14 residues. V dropped 10 bases and J dropped 0 bases, with 14 bases sitting between them. The CDR3 bases are TGTGCCACCAACCGTCGGGAGAGCACAGATACGCAGTATTTT. This codes for CATNRRESTDTQYF.

This clonotype was counted at least ten times. The J gene is TRBJ1-2, the V gene TRBV27, with D perhaps TRBD1 (6 bases). The CDR3 has 13 residues. The germline gives CDR1 MNHEY, CDR2 SMNVEV (reference sequence). Trimming shortened V by 5 bases and J by 4 bases, and 11 bases separated the two germline ends. As DNA, the CDR3 is TGTGCCAGCAGTCCAGACAGGAGCTATGGCTACACCTTC. Protein sequence: CASSPDRSYGYTF.

This clonotype occurred many times. V and J are TRBV7-9 and TRBJ2-3; 8 nucleotides align to TRBD1. The CDR3 spans 14 residues. Germline CDR1 is SEHNR and CDR2 is FQNEAQ (reference sequence). V lost 5 bases and J lost 4; bases outside the gene matches: 5. CDR3 region: CASSLGQVADTQYF. The CDR3, as DNA: TGTGCCAGCAGCCTGGGACAGGTTGCAGATACGCAGTATTTT. Supplemented by reference TRBV7-9 and TRBJ2-3, the full variable domain reads DTGVSQNPRHKITKRGQNVTFRCDPISEHNRLYWYRQTLGQGPEFLTYFQNEAQLEKSRLLSDRFSAERPKGSFSTLEIQRTEQGDSAMYLCASSLGQVADTQYFGPGTRLTVL.

A few counts support this clonotype. The chain is built from TRBV9 and TRBJ2-7; D is unresolved. The CDR3 has 13 residues. The V gene lost 3 bases and the J gene lost 6 bases, with 13 bases spanning the gap. Germline assignment: CDR1 SGDLS and CDR2 YYNGEE. For the CDR3, the DNA is TGTGCCAGCAGCGCGGCCCCGCGGAGCGAGCAGTACTTC. Translating it yields CASSAAPRSEQYF.

The gene calls are TRBV12-3 or TRBV12-4 and TRBJ1-2; no clear D. This CDR3 spans 10 amino acids. V dropped 8 bases and J dropped 8 bases, with 9 bases sitting between them. CDR3 coding DNA: TGTGCCAGCTCGGGCCCGGGCTACACCTTC. Translation: CASSGPGYTF.

V and J are TRBV12-3 or TRBV12-4 and TRBJ1-1, with D possibly matching TRBD1 (6 bases). V was shortened by 4 bases and J by 0 bases, with 12 bases between the two germline ends. CDR3 length: 15 amino acids. Here the CDR3 DNA reads TGTGCCAGCAGTTCGAGGACAGCTATGAACACTGAAGCTTTCTTT. Translation: CASSSRTAMNTEAFF.

This clonotype was observed many times. V usage is TRBV7-9 and J usage is TRBJ2-1; D possibly corresponds to TRBD2 (7 bases). Germline lookup yields CDR1 SEHNR and CDR2 FQNEAQ (reference sequence). V lost 8 bases and J lost 0, with 11 bases in between. The CDR3 runs 14 residues. Written as DNA, the CDR3 is TGTGCCAGCCCGGGGGGCAGCTCCTACAATGAGCAGTTCTTC. Its protein is CASPGGSSYNEQFF.

The V gene is TRBV20-1, the J gene TRBJ2-4; D remains ambiguous. Germline V gene lookup returns CDR1 DFQATT and CDR2 SNEGSKA (reference sequence). V lost 6 bases and J lost 3, with 15 bases in between. This CDR3 has 14 amino acids. The CDR3 protein is CSASTGGDKNIQYF. The CDR3 DNA follows: TGCAGTGCCTCTACCGGTGGGGACAAAAACATTCAGTACTTC.

This clonotype showed up just a few times. This rearrangement joins TRBV19 to TRBJ2-4; 8 bases are shared with TRBD1. Trimming removed 1 base from V and 6 bases from J; junction bases left unmatched: 2. Per germline, CDR1 LNHDA and CDR2 SQIVND (reference sequence). There are 14 residues in the CDR3. The CDR3 nucleotides are TGTGCCAGTAGTATAGGACAGGGGAGAAACATTCAGTACTTC. It codes for CASSIGQGRNIQYF.

This chain connects TRBV6-2 or TRBV6-3 to TRBJ2-3; TRBD2 matches at 10 bases. After removal of 2 bases from V and 4 bases from J, the junction contained 0 bases not matched to a gene. The germline V gene has CDR1 MNHEY and CDR2 SVGEGT. This CDR3 spans 14 amino acids. Written as DNA, the CDR3 is TGTGCCAGCAGTTACGGGACTAGCGCAGATACGCAGTATTTT. Translation gives CASSYGTSADTQYF.

The gene calls are TRBV5-4 and TRBJ2-3; tentatively, D is TRBD2 (5 bases). Germline CDR1 reads SGHNT; CDR2 reads YYREEE (reference sequence). CDR3 length equals 14 residues. The V end lost 2 bases, the J end lost 0 bases, and 7 bases lay between the germline ends. The CDR3 is CASSFRGSTDTQYF. The CDR3 DNA is TGTGCCAGCAGCTTTCGAGGGAGCACAGATACGCAGTATTTT.

The J gene is TRBJ1-2, the V gene TRBV30; D remains unclear. Germline V gives CDR1 GTSNPN, CDR2 SVGIG (reference sequence). This CDR3 comprises 11 residues. The germline V and J ends were trimmed by 1 base and 8 bases, with 8 bases remaining between them. Here the CDR3 DNA reads TGTGCCTGGAGTGGGACTGTAGGCTACACCTTC. It codes for CAWSGTVGYTF.

This clonotype came up many times. The genes are TRBV6-1 and TRBJ2-1; D possibly corresponds to TRBD2 (5 bases). V was pared by 5 bases and J by 4 bases, with 6 bases between. Looked up from germline, CDR1 is MNHNS and CDR2 is SASEGT. There are 12 residues in the CDR3. CDR3 loop: CASSQRYNEQFF. CDR3 DNA: TGTGCCAGCAGTCAGCGGTACAATGAGCAGTTCTTC.

Worth noting for this clonotype: At one end, the junction sequence differs from germline, possibly due to a read error. The V gene is TRBV7-2, the J gene TRBJ2-7, with a weak D call TRBD1 (6 bases). The CDR3 totals 12 residues. In germline, CDR1 is SGHTA, CDR2 FQGNSA. This CDR3 is CASSPSPGTPDF. In DNA, the CDR3 is TGTGCCAGCAGTCCCTCCCCCGGGACACCCGACTTC.